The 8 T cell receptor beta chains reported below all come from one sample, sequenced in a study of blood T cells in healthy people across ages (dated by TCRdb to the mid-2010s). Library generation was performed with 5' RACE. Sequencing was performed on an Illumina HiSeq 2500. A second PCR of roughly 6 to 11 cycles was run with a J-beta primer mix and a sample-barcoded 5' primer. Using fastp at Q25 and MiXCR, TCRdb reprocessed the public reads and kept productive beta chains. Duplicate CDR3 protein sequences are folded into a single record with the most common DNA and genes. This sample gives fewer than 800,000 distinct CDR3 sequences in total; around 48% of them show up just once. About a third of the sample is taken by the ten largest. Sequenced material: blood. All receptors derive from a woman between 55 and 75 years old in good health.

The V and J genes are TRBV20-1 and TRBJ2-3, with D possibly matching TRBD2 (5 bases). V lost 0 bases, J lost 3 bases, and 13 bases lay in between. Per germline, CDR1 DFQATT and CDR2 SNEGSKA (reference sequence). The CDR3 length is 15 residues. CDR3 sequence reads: CSARDRPGKTDTQYF. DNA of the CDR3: TGCAGTGCTAGAGATCGGCCGGGAAAGACAGATACGCAGTATTTT.

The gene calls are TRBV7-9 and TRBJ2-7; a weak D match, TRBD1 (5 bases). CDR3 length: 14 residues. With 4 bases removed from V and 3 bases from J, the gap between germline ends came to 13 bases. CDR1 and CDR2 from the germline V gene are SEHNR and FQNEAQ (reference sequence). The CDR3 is CASSSRTRDYEQYF. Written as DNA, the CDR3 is TGTGCCAGCAGCTCTCGGACAAGGGACTACGAGCAGTACTTC. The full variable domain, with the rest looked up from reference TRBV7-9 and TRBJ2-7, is DTGVSQNPRHKITKRGQNVTFRCDPISEHNRLYWYRQTLGQGPEFLTYFQNEAQLEKSRLLSDRFSAERPKGSFSTLEIQRTEQGDSAMYLCASSSRTRDYEQYFGPGTRLTVT.

CDR3 sequence reads: CASSQAGSTDTQYF. As DNA, the CDR3 is TGCGCCAGCAGCCAAGCAGGGAGCACAGATACGCAGTATTTT. The rearrangement joins TRBV4-3 to TRBJ2-3; D perhaps matches TRBD1 (5 bases). With 1 base removed from V and 0 bases from J, the gap between germline ends came to 5 bases. The CDR3 is 14 residues long. Per germline, CDR1 LGHNA and CDR2 YSLEER.

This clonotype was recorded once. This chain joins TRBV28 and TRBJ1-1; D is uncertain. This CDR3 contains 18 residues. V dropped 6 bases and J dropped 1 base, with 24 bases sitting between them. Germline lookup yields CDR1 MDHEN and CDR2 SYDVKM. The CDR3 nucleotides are TGTGCCAGCAGAACCGGACTTCTCCTTTTGGGTAGGAACACTGAAGCTTTCTTT. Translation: CASRTGLLLLGRNTEAFF. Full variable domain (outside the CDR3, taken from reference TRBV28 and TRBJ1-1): DVKVTQSSRYLVKRTGEKVFLECVQDMDHENMFWYRQDPGLGLRLIYFSYDVKMKEKGDIPEGYSVSREKKERFSLILESASTNQTSMYLCASRTGLLLLGRNTEAFFGQGTRLTVV.

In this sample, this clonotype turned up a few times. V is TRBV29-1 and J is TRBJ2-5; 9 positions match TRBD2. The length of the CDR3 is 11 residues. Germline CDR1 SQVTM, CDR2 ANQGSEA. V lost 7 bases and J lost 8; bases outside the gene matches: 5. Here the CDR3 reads CSELAGVTQYF. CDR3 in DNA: TGCAGCGAATTAGCGGGGGTAACCCAGTACTTC.

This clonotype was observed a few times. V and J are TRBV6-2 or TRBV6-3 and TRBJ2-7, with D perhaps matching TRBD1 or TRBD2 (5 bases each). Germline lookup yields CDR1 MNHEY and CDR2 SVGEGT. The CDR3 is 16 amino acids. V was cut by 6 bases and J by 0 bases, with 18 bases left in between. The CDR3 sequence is CASSLSGTELSYEQYF. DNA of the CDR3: TGTGCCAGCAGCCTCTCCGGGACGGAACTCTCCTACGAGCAGTACTTC.

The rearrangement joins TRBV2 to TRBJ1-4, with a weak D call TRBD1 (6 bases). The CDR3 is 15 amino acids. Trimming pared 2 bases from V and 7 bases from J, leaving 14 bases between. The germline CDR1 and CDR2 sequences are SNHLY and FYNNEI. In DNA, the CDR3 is TGTGCCAGCAGTGAAAGCTGGGGGCAGAGTGAAAAACTGTTTTTT. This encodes CASSESWGQSEKLFF.

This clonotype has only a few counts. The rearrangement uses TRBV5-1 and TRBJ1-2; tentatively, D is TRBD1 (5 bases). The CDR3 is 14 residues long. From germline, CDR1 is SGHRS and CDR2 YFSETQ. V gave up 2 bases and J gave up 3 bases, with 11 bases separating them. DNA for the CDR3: TGCGCCAGCAGCTTACTCAGGGCTGACTATGGCTACACCTTC. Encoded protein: CASSLLRADYGYTF. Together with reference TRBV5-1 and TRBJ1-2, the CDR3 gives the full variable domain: KAGVTQTPRYLIKTRGQQVTLSCSPISGHRSVSWYQQTPGQGLQFLFEYFSETQRNKGNFPGRFSGRQFSNSRSEMNVSTLELGDSALYLCASSLLRADYGYTFGSGTRLTVV.